This T cell receptor beta chain is from a study of T cells in Graves' hyperthyroidism and ophthalmopathy. Amplification targeted TCR beta CDR3 regions from RNA transcripts. RT-PCR in the first round (using the HTBI primer set) targeted the TCR CDR3. Via MiXCR, TCRdb re-called the multiplex PCR reads, giving one row per CDR3 protein. The table lists about 290,000 distinct CDR3 sequences, approximately 12% of them singletons. About this clonotype: Its specificity is unknown.

The CDR3 is 16 residues long. Looked up from germline, CDR1 is GTSNPN and CDR2 is SVGIG (reference sequence). Trimming stripped 2 bases from V and 0 bases from J, with 15 bases between. Regarding the study as a whole: For ophthalmopathy, model prediction preceded onset by a median around 7 months.

This clonotype was sampled from a woman younger than 45 with Graves' hyperthyroidism that later progressed to Graves' ophthalmopathy. The V gene is TRBV30, the J gene TRBJ2-3, with D tentatively TRBD1 or TRBD2 (6 bases each). Input material: blood. CDR3 sequence: CAWSQGTGGSTDTQYF. CDR3 coding DNA: TGTGCCTGGAGTCAGGGGACTGGCGGGAGCACAGATACGCAGTATTTT.